A single sample is the source of the 29 T cell receptor beta chains below, sequenced in a study of blood T cell repertoires in COVID-19. Profiling relied on immunoSEQ multiplex PCR, and the TCRdb table lists in-frame clones only, not all of them. The sample includes almost 250,000 clones, around 90% seen only once; the top ten take around 1.6%. Sequences were obtained from PBMCs or T cells enriched from blood (not recorded which). Receptors were obtained from a woman aged 50 to 65 who had recovered from COVID-19.

This chain joins TRBV29-1 and TRBJ2-7; 7 nucleotides line up with TRBD2. There are 14 residues in the CDR3. Germline V gives CDR1 SQVTM, CDR2 ANQGSEA. V was clipped by 3 bases and J by 2 bases; unmatched bases: 7. CDR3 in DNA: TGCAGCGTTGATGGACTAGGGGACGCCTACGAGCAGTACTTC. Protein: CSVDGLGDAYEQYF.

This chain uses TRBV4-1 with TRBJ2-3; a weak D match, TRBD2 (6 bases). This CDR3 has 17 amino acids. Germline-derived CDR1 and CDR2 are MGHRA and YSYEKL. Trimming took 2 bases from V and 5 from J, leaving 20 bases between them. This chain's CDR3 is CASSQRNGRERGDTQYF. In DNA form, the CDR3 reads TGCGCCAGCAGCCAAAGGAACGGCCGGGAGAGGGGAGATACGCAGTATTTT.

This chain links TRBV18 with TRBJ1-1; the D is unclear. The CDR3 totals 15 residues. CDR1 is KGHSH, CDR2 LQKENI, per germline. Trimming removed 3 bases at V and 0 bases at J, with 11 bases between. The CDR3 DNA reads TGTGCCAGCTCACCTGACCCAACAGTGAACACTGAAGCTTTCTTT. Translating gives CASSPDPTVNTEAFF.

CDR3 in amino acids: CASSHSGTGSYEQYF. CDR3 nucleotides: TGTGCCAGCAGCCATTCCGGGACAGGCTCCTACGAGCAGTACTTC. The gene calls are TRBV3-1 (or the pseudogene TRBV3-2) and TRBJ2-7; TRBD1 aligns across 8 bases. The CDR3 spans 15 residues. V lost 3 bases and J lost 0; bases outside the gene matches: 4. Germline V gives CDR1 LGHDT, CDR2 YNNKEL (reference sequence).

CDR3 residues: CASSSPSSGNTIYF. Here the CDR3 DNA reads TGTGCCAGCAGTTCCCCCTCCTCTGGAAACACCATATATTTT. The genes are TRBV6-5 and TRBJ1-3, with D uncertain. CDR3 length: 14 residues. Germline CDR1 MNHEY, CDR2 SVGAGI. V lost 4 bases and J 0 bases, leaving 7 bases between the germline ends.

The chain is built from TRBV12-5 and TRBJ2-5; possible D gene TRBD1, 5 bases. V was trimmed by 7 bases and J by 7 bases, leaving 13 bases between them. CDR1 LGHNT and CDR2 FRNRAP come from the germline V gene. CDR3 size: 12 residues. The CDR3 DNA reads as TGTGCTAGTGCTACTCTAGGGGTGACCCAGTACTTC. It yields the protein CASATLGVTQYF. The full variable domain, rest sourced from reference TRBV12-5 and TRBJ2-5, is DARVTQTPRHKVTEMGQEVTMRCQPILGHNTVFWYRQTMMQGLELLAYFRNRAPLDDSGMPKDRFSAEMPDATLATLKIQPSEPRDSAVYFCASATLGVTQYFGPGTRLLVL.

This chain joins TRBV6-5 and TRBJ2-5; 7 positions match TRBD1. The V segment lost 9 bases and the J segment 2 bases; nucleotides outside the gene matches: 6. Germline CDR1 is MNHEY and CDR2 is SVGAGI. The CDR3 runs 13 residues. This chain's CDR3 is CASTGRGQETQYF. CDR3 coding DNA: TGTGCCAGTACTGGCAGGGGGCAAGAGACCCAGTACTTC.

CDR3 region: CASSYSPGLYEQYF. DNA of the CDR3: TGTGCCAGCAGCTACTCTCCGGGACTTTACGAGCAGTACTTC. The chain combines TRBV7-2 with TRBJ2-7; a weak D match, TRBD2 (6 bases). The germline V gene has CDR1 SGHTA and CDR2 FQGNSA. Trimming took off 4 bases at V and 4 bases at J, with 14 bases between the two ends. The CDR3 has 14 amino acids.

This rearrangement joins TRBV4-1 to TRBJ1-6; TRBD1 aligns across 7 bases. The germline CDR1 and CDR2 sequences are MGHRA and YSYEKL. The ends lost 4 bases at V and 4 bases at J; junction bases unmatched: 4. This CDR3 has 15 amino acids. CDR3 sequence: CASSPPGQYNSPLHF. The DNA for the CDR3 is TGCGCCAGCAGCCCCCCGGGACAGTATAATTCACCCCTCCACTTT.

V gene TRBV29-1 combines with J gene TRBJ2-1, with D perhaps TRBD1 (6 bases). CDR3 length: 14 amino acids. Trimming removed 7 bases at V and 6 bases at J, with 19 bases between. Germline V lookup: CDR1 SQVTM, CDR2 ANQGSEA. The CDR3 DNA reads TGCAGCGCACCCACGACAGGTTTGATCAATGAGCAGTTCTTC. Encoded protein: CSAPTTGLINEQFF.

This clone was detected only a few times. V is TRBV27 and J is TRBJ2-7; 9 bases match TRBD2. The CDR3 runs 15 residues. V was clipped by 2 bases and J by 6 bases; unmatched bases: 8. The germline V gene has CDR1 MNHEY and CDR2 SMNVEV (reference sequence). The CDR3, as DNA: TGTGCCAGCAGTTTACCGGGACTAGCTCTTGGCGAGCAGTACTTC. It specifies CASSLPGLALGEQYF.

V is TRBV4-3 and J is TRBJ2-7; TRBD2 matches at 10 bases. The CDR3 is 16 amino acids. V trimming: 0 bases; J trimming: 5 bases; junction bases outside the gene matches: 7. Germline V gene sequence: CDR1 LGHNA, CDR2 YSLEER. The CDR3 sequence: CASSQDRLAGVDEQYF. The CDR3, as DNA: TGCGCCAGCAGCCAAGATCGTCTAGCGGGAGTCGACGAGCAGTACTTC.

The J gene is TRBJ2-7, the V gene TRBV28, with TRBD1 identical over 10 bases. Looked up from germline, CDR1 is MDHEN and CDR2 is SYDVKM. The CDR3 is 15 residues long. Trimming at V came to 5 bases and at J to 4 bases, leaving 8 bases not matched to a gene. CDR3 bases: TGTGCCAGCAGTACCCGACAGGGGGCGGGTTACGAGCAGTACTTC. It yields the protein CASSTRQGAGYEQYF.

This chain uses TRBV12-5 with TRBJ1-5; 7 nucleotides agree with TRBD1. The CDR3 is made up of 15 amino acids. Trimming at V came to 6 bases and at J to 0 bases, leaving 5 bases not matched to a gene. CDR1 is LGHNT and CDR2 is FRNRAP in the germline V gene. The CDR3, as DNA: TGTGCTAGTGGCCAGGGGGGCCCTAGCAATCAGCCCCAGCATTTT. Translating it yields CASGQGGPSNQPQHF.

V usage is TRBV23-1 and J usage is TRBJ2-2; 7 bases agree with TRBD1. TRBV23-1 is classed as an ORF, of uncertain function. Trimming removed 10 bases from V and 1 base from J; junction bases left unmatched: 6. The CDR3 sequence is 14 residues long. The CDR3 protein is CANHRDRNTGELFF. In DNA, the CDR3 is TGCGCCAACCACCGGGACAGGAACACCGGGGAGCTGTTTTTT.

This chain joins TRBV30 and TRBJ2-2, with D tentatively TRBD2 (7 bases). The V gene's germline CDR1 is GTSNPN and CDR2 SVGIG (reference sequence). The V and J ends lost 7 bases and 6 bases respectively, with 12 bases between them. The CDR3 is 12 amino acids. For the CDR3, the DNA is TGTGCCTCCCCGGGGGGCGCCGGGGAGCTGTTTTTT. Translation: CASPGGAGELFF.

J is TRBJ1-1 and V is TRBV5-1; D might be TRBD1 (6 bases). V shed 3 bases and J shed 7 bases, with 19 bases lying between them. This CDR3 comprises 15 residues. Looked up from germline, CDR1 is SGHRS and CDR2 is YFSETQ. Here the CDR3 DNA reads TGCGCCAGCAGCTCAAGGGGGTCAGGTAATCATGAAGCTTTCTTT. Amino acid sequence: CASSSRGSGNHEAFF.

This chain joins TRBV10-2 and TRBJ1-5, with D perhaps matching TRBD1 (6 bases). V dropped 6 bases and J dropped 1 base, with 10 bases sitting between them. This CDR3 has 14 amino acids. Per the germline V gene, CDR1 is WSHSY and CDR2 is SAAADI. CDR3 bases: TGCGCCAGCAGAGAAGACAGGAGCAATCAGCCCCAGCATTTT. It translates to CASREDRSNQPQHF.

This chain uses TRBV30 with TRBJ2-5, with D perhaps TRBD1 (5 bases). Trimming pared 4 bases from V and 6 bases from J, leaving 15 bases between. The CDR3 covers 13 residues. CDR1 GTSNPN and CDR2 SVGIG come from the germline V gene (reference sequence). The CDR3 spells CAWIPRVLKTQYF. The CDR3 DNA is TGTGCCTGGATACCCAGGGTCTTAAAGACCCAGTACTTC.

The V and J genes are TRBV7-8 and TRBJ2-7; 8 bases line up with TRBD1. The CDR3 covers 16 residues. Germline lookup yields CDR1 SGHVS and CDR2 FQNEAQ. Trimming removed 5 bases from V and 3 bases from J; junction bases left unmatched: 12. Written as DNA, the CDR3 is TGTGCCAGCAGCGGCGGACTCTACAGGGGGAACTACGAGCAGTACTTC. Translating it yields CASSGGLYRGNYEQYF.

To note about this clone: Other nucleotide sequences in the sample specify the same CDR3. The chain links TRBV27 to TRBJ1-3; D remains unclear. V was trimmed by 6 bases and J by 0 bases, leaving 6 bases between them. The CDR3 is made up of 13 amino acids. Germline loops: CDR1 MNHEY, CDR2 SMNVEV (reference sequence). The CDR3, as DNA: TGTGCCAGCAGCCCCAACTCTGGAAACACCATATATTTT. Translating it yields CASSPNSGNTIYF.

The chain joins TRBV3-1 (or the pseudogene TRBV3-2) to TRBJ1-1, with 8 bases lining up with TRBD1. The V and J ends lost 1 base and 11 bases, in that order; junction bases with no gene match: 9. The germline CDR1 and CDR2 sequences are LGHDT and YNNKEL (reference sequence). The CDR3 length is 14 residues. The CDR3 here is CASSQGTGGLGAFF. CDR3 DNA: TGTGCCAGCAGCCAAGGCACAGGGGGTCTTGGCGCTTTCTTT.

This clone was counted a few times. The rearrangement links TRBV3-1 (or the pseudogene TRBV3-2) to TRBJ1-2; D possibly corresponds to TRBD1 (5 bases). Trimming removed 3 bases from V and 4 bases from J, with 12 bases in between. This CDR3 has 14 amino acids. Germline assignment: CDR1 LGHDT and CDR2 YNNKEL (reference sequence). Here the CDR3 DNA reads TGTGCCAGCAGCCATTTTCAGGGTGCCTATGGCTACACCTTC. Its protein is CASSHFQGAYGYTF.

The V and J genes are TRBV6-5 and TRBJ1-5; D gene ambiguous. V was cut by 6 bases and J by 4 bases, with 16 bases left in between. Germline CDR1 MNHEY, CDR2 SVGAGI. This CDR3 region has 15 residues. The CDR3 is CASSSRAERNQPQHF. In DNA form, the CDR3 reads TGTGCCAGCAGCTCTAGGGCCGAGCGGAATCAGCCCCAGCATTTT.

This clone appeared a few times. V is TRBV13 and J is TRBJ2-2; TRBD2 aligns across 7 bases. The germline CDR1 and CDR2 sequences are PRHDT and FYEKMQ (reference sequence). V shed 2 bases, J shed 4 bases, and the junction held 10 bases outside the gene matches. CDR3 length: 17 amino acids. The CDR3 here is CASSLTPGGGLTGELFF. The CDR3 DNA reads TGTGCCAGCAGCTTAACCCCGGGCGGGGGTCTCACCGGGGAGCTGTTTTTT.

The chain carries TRBV18 and TRBJ1-4; D remains unclear. Germline V lookup: CDR1 KGHSH, CDR2 LQKENI. Trimming stripped 0 bases from V and 0 bases from J, with 11 bases between. The length of the CDR3 is 17 residues. The DNA of the CDR3 is TGTGCCAGCTCACCACCGCCGCGATCTACAACTAATGAAAAACTGTTTTTT. This encodes CASSPPPRSTTNEKLFF.

The V call is TRBV6-5, the J call TRBJ2-5, with D possibly TRBD2 on 5 matching bases. The ends were cut back, 8 bases at V and 5 bases at J, with 6 bases in the middle. The CDR3 runs 10 residues. Germline CDR1 reads MNHEY; CDR2 reads SVGAGI. CDR3: CASRGETQYF. The CDR3 region has the DNA TGTGCCAGCCGAGGGGAGACCCAGTACTTC.

V gene TRBV27 combines with J gene TRBJ2-7, with 9 nucleotides matching TRBD1. Germline CDR1 reads MNHEY; CDR2 reads SMNVEV (reference sequence). The CDR3 extends over 13 amino acids. Losses at the gene ends were 7 bases for V and 9 bases for J; bases not matched to a gene: 10. The CDR3 loop is CASTGTGIRMQYF. The CDR3 DNA reads TGTGCCAGCACGGGGACAGGGATACGTATGCAGTACTTC.

This chain links TRBV2 with TRBJ1-3, with D tentatively TRBD1 (5 bases). V was shortened by 7 bases and J by 6 bases, with 16 bases between the two germline ends. Germline loops: CDR1 SNHLY, CDR2 FYNNEI. The CDR3 spans 14 residues. DNA for the CDR3: TGTGCCAGCATGGACCCGGGACTCGAAAACACCATATATTTT. Translation: CASMDPGLENTIYF. Full variable domain (outside the CDR3, taken from reference TRBV2 and TRBJ1-3): EPEVTQTPSHQVTQMGQEVILRCVPISNHLYFYWYRQILGQKVEFLVSFYNNEISEKSEIFDDQFSVERPDGSNFTLKIRSTKLEDSAMYFCASMDPGLENTIYFGEGSWLTVV.